The subject of this entry is one T cell receptor (beta chain). This clone was picked up one time. Which antigen it targets is not known. No much larger clone exists at a distance of one base, and base qualities are not known. Receptor libraries were prepared by the immunoSEQ multiplex PCR assay. DNA from the CD4+ T cells that had been cultured and isolated underwent TCR beta CDR3 sequencing. The original pipeline was this. Non-productive TCR sequences were removed and reads were trimmed to the CDR3 region, keeping CDR3s of at least 7 amino acids. Antigen-specific clonotypes were identified with the MANAFEST web app by comparing expansion in peptide wells against reference cultures. To be called positive, a clone needed expansion at FDR<0.05 compared with the reference and with all other wells, an odds ratio greater than 5, and a frequency greater than 0.1% in two replicate wells. Clonotypes significantly expanded in SARS-CoV-2 spike wells and in at least one common cold coronavirus spike condition were defined as cross-reactive. Levenshtein distance calculated with the stringdist R package was used to assess CDR3 similarity, and unrooted trees were constructed with ape in R 3.6.1. TCRdb took over this immuneACCESS table, retaining in-frame rearrangements with V and J assigned. Such tables are incomplete; in checked studies, under half of the missing clones stem from an unresolved V gene, and the remainder is unexplained. V and J calls and clone size are given by that table; D and trimming were obtained from the DNA. The sample table records around 29,000 clones; roughly 74% of these occur just once. The top ten clones comprise roughly 9% of the sample.

In the ViraFEST assay, PBMC were stimulated with viral peptide pools, and TCR sequencing was then used to find antigen-specific CD4+ T cell clonotypes based on their expansion. After around 11 days of culture, CD4+ T cells were isolated with the EasySep CD4+ T cell isolation kit. Two doses of either the BNT162b2 or the mRNA-1273 mRNA SARS-CoV-2 vaccine were administered to participants. The absence of prior SARS-CoV-2 infection in healthy vaccine recipients was confirmed by negative nucleocapsid antibodies before and after vaccination. Each well held around 1.9 million PBMC cultured in IMDM containing roughly 5% human AB serum, roughly 9.9 IU/ml IL-2 and gentamicin, along with about 10 ug/ml peptides. Half of the culture medium was replaced with fresh IL-2-containing medium on days 3 and 7. Unless noted otherwise, every peptide stimulation condition was cultured in triplicate wells. Using Ficoll-Paque Plus gradient centrifugation, PBMC were separated from whole blood and then either used fresh or cryopreserved at -140C. The overlapping peptide pools covered the spike proteins of SARS-CoV-2 and of the common cold coronaviruses HCoV-NL63, HCoV-OC43 and HCoV-229E. The QIAamp micro DNA kit was used to extract genomic DNA from the cultured CD4+ T cells.

The entry originates in a study of vaccination effects on CD4 cells after COVID-19 (dated by TCRdb to 2022 to 2024). For the study in its entirety: Post-vaccine samples across the study were collected a median of 72 days after the second dose, with a range of 14 to 241. Altogether, roughly 10 COVID-19 convalescent patients and a handful of SARS-CoV-2-naive healthy vaccine recipients made up the full study. The study compared SARS-CoV-2 spike-specific CD4+ TCR repertoires before and after mRNA vaccination in COVID-19 convalescent patients and infection-naive vaccine recipients. Cultures from other donors in the study were sequenced using the Oncomine TCR Beta short-read assay on an Illumina iSeq 100. What the research found in general, with its limitations: In healthy vaccine recipients, vaccine-induced clones were almost all SARS-CoV-2 mono-reactive, with only 1 of 255 being cross-reactive with common cold coronaviruses. Marked clonal contraction was observed in both infection-induced and vaccine-induced clones at late post-vaccination timepoints, consistent with waning T cell responses. The study was limited by a small number of convalescent patients, and early post-infection timepoints were lacking.

Sequencing used CD4+ T cells from PBMCs cultured with HCoV-NL63 spike peptides, obtained after COVID-19 vaccination. The intended sense of this specimen's cell subset or site label: HCoV-NL63 spike overlapping peptide pool stimulation. The clonotype originates from a human donor who received a COVID-19 vaccine.

The sequenced DNA: TGCAGCGTTCTTATGGGGACTAAGGGTCGCGAGCAGTACTTC. The translation is CSVLMGTKGREQYF. The sequence joins TRBV29-1 to TRBJ2-7; 7 bases in between match TRBD2. The CDR3, cysteine through phenylalanine, is 14 amino acids long. CDR3 DNA is the only sequence kept; it has 42 bases, read in frame from the first base. Germline trimming: 5 bases from V, 6 bases from J; junction bases outside gene matches: 13. Looking up the germline V gene yields CDR1 SQVTM and CDR2 ANQGSEA.